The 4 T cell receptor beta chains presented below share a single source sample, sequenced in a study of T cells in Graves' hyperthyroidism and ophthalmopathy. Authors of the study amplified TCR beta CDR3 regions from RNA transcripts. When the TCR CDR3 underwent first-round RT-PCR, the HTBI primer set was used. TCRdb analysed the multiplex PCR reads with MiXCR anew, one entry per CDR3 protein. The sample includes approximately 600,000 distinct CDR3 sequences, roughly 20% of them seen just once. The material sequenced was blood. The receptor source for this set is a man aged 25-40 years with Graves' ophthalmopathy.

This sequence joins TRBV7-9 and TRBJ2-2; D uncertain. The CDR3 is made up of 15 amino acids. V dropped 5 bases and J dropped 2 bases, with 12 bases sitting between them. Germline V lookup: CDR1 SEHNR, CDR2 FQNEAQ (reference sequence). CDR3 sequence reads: CASSPWVFNTGELFF. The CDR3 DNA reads TGTGCCAGCAGCCCCTGGGTCTTTAACACCGGGGAGCTGTTTTTT.

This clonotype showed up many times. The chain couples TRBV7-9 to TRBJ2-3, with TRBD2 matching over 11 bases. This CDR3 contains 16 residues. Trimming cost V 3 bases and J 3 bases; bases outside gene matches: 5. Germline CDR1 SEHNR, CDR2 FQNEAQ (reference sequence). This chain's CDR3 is CASSFPLAGGTDTQYF. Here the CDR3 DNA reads TGTGCCAGCAGCTTCCCCCTAGCGGGAGGTACAGATACGCAGTATTTT.

The chain's CDR3 is CAIKRDRGSNYGYTF. DNA for the CDR3: TGTGCCATCAAACGGGACAGGGGATCGAACTATGGCTACACCTTC. The gene calls are TRBV10-3 and TRBJ1-2; the match to TRBD1 covers 10 bases. The germline gives CDR1 ENHRY, CDR2 SYGVKD. The V and J ends lost 7 bases and 2 bases, in that order; junction bases with no gene match: 7. CDR3 size: 15 residues.

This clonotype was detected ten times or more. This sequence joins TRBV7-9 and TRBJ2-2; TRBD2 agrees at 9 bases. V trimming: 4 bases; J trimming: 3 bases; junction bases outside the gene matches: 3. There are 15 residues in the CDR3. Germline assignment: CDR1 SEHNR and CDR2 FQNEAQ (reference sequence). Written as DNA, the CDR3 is TGTGCCAGCAGCTCCAGCGGGAGGTACACCGGGGAGCTGTTTTTT. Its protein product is CASSSSGRYTGELFF. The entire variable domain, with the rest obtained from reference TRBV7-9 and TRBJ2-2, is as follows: DTGVSQNPRHKITKRGQNVTFRCDPISEHNRLYWYRQTLGQGPEFLTYFQNEAQLEKSRLLSDRFSAERPKGSFSTLEIQRTEQGDSAMYLCASSSSGRYTGELFFGEGSRLTVL.